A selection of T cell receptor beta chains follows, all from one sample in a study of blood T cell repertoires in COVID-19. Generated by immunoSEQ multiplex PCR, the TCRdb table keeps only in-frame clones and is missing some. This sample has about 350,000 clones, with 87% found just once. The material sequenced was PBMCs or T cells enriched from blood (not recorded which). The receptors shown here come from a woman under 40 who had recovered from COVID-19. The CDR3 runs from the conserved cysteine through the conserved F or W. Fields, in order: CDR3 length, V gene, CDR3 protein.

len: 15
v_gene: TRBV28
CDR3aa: CASSTRTGGSEKLFF

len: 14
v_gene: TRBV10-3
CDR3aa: CAIGGQAPNQPQHF

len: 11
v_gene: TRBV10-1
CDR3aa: CARVRGGSYTF

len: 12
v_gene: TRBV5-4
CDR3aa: CASSGANTEAFF

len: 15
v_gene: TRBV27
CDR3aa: CASSLQGQGLASQYF

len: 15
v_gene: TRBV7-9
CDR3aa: CASSSSGGVGREQFF

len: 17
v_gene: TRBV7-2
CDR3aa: CASSLEGQGFLSYEQYF

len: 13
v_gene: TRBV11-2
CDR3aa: CASSLELHYGYTF

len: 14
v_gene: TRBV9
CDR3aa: CASSVAQITDTQYF

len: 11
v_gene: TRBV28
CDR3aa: CASSSRQAKYF

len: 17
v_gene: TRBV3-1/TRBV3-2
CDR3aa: CASSQGRQGLLSGELFF

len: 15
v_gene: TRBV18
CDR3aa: CASSPPTGTGSGQFF

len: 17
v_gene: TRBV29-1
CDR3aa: CSVEHPTGPLASDTQYF

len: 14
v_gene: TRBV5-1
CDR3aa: CASRTTGISDGYTF

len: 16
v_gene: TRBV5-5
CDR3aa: CASSGAGGGVGEKLFF

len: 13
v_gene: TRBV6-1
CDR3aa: CASSDTGSYGYTF

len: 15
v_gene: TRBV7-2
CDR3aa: CASSPGGGQGYGYTF

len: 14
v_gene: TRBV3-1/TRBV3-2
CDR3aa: CASSQAGRDTEAFF

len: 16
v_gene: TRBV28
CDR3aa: CASSLVADRMNTEAFF

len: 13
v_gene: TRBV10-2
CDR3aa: CASSAGSNQPQHF

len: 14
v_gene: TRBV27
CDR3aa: CASSIGRANTEAFF

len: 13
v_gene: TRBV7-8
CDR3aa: CASSFRENYGYTF

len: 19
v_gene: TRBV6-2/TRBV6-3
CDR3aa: CASSYQGTGVPLAKNIQYF

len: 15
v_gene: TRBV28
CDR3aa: CASSPRGRGTYEQYF

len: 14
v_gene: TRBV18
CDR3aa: CASSTNRGTYEQYF

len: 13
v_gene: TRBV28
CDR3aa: CASRQTEIYGYTF

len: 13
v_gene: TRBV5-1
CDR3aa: CASSLGLADTQYF

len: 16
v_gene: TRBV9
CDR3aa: CASSVAGSPSSYEQYF

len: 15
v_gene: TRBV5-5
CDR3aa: CASSHQGARGTEAFF

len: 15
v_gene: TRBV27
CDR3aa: CASSLTSTLTYEQYF

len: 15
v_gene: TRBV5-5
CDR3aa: CASSLVGTSNEKLFF

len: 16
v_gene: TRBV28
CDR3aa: CASSLIGGSYYNEQFF

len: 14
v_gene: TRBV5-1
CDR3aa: CASSFGGGAYEQYF